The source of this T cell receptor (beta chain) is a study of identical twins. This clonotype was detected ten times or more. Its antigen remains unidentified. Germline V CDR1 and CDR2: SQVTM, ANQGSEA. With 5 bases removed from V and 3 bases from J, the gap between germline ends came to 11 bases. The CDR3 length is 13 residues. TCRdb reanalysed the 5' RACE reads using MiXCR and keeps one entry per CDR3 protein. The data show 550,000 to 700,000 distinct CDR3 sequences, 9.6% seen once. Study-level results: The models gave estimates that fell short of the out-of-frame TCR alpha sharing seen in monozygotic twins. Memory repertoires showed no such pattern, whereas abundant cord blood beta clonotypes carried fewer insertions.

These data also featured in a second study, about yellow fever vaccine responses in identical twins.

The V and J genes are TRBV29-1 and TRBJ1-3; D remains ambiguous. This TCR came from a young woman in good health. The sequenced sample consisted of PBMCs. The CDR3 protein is CSVRLGGGNTIYF. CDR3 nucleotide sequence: TGCAGCGTTAGACTAGGCGGTGGAAACACCATATATTTT.